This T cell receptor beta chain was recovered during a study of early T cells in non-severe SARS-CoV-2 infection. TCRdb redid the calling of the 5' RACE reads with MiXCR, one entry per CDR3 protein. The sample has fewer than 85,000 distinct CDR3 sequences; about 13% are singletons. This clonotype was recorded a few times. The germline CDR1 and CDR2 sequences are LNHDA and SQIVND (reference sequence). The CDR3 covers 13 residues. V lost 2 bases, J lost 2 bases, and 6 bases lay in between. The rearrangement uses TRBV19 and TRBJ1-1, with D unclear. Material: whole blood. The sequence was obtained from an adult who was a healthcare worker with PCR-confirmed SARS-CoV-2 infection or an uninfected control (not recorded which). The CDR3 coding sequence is TGTGCCAGTAGTATAAAGGGAAACACTGAAGCTTTCTTT. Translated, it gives CASSIKGNTEAFF.